This T cell receptor beta chain was identified during a study of blood T cell repertoires in COVID-19. The V and J ends lost 3 bases and 0 bases respectively, with 12 bases between them. Looked up from germline, CDR1 is KGHSH and CDR2 is LQKENI. This CDR3 spans 15 amino acids. Using immunoSEQ multiplex PCR, the repertoire was profiled, and TCRdb retains in-frame clones only, with some absent. The table has roughly 290,000 clones, roughly 86% seen once. The receptor's source is a woman in her fifties or sixties who had recovered from COVID-19. This rearrangement joins TRBV18 to TRBJ2-7, with D possibly being TRBD1 (5 bases). Sequencing used peripheral blood. For the CDR3, the DNA is TGTGCCAGCTCACCGACCCGGCAGGGCTCCTACGAGCAGTACTTC. Protein sequence: CASSPTRQGSYEQYF.